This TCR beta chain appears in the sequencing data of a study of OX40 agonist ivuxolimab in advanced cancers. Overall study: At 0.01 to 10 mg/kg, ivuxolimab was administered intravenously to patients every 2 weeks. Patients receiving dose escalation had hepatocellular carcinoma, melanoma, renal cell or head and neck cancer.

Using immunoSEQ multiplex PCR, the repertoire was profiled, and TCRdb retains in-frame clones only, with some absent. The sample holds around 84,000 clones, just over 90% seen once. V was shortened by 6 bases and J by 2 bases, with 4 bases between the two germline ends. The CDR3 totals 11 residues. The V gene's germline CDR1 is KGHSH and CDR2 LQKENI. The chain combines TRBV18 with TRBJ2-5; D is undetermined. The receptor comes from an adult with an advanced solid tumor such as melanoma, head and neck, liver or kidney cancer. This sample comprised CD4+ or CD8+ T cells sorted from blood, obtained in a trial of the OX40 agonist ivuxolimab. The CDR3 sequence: CASSRQETQYF. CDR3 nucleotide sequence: TGTGCCAGCTCCCGACAAGAGACCCAGTACTTC.